This T cell receptor (beta chain) was documented in a study of early T cells in non-severe SARS-CoV-2 infection. Background on the study: Sequencing was performed on bulk RNA from unsorted whole blood, leaving chains unpaired.

In the library, individual cDNA molecules carried attached unique molecular identifiers. Via MiXCR, TCRdb re-called the 5' RACE reads, giving one row per CDR3 protein. The data show just under 60,000 distinct CDR3 sequences, more than 8.5% seen once. The CDR3 runs to 14 residues. Germline CDR1 and CDR2: DFQATT and SNEGSKA (reference sequence). Trimming took 0 bases from V and 3 from J; bases not matched to a gene: 4. V usage is TRBV20-1 and J usage is TRBJ2-7; 8 bases align to TRBD2. The sequencing input was whole blood. This clonotype originated in an adult who was a healthcare worker with PCR-confirmed SARS-CoV-2 infection or an uninfected control (not recorded which). Written as DNA, the CDR3 is TGCAGTGCTAGAGAGGGGACTAGGGACTACGAGCAGTACTTC. It codes for CSAREGTRDYEQYF.